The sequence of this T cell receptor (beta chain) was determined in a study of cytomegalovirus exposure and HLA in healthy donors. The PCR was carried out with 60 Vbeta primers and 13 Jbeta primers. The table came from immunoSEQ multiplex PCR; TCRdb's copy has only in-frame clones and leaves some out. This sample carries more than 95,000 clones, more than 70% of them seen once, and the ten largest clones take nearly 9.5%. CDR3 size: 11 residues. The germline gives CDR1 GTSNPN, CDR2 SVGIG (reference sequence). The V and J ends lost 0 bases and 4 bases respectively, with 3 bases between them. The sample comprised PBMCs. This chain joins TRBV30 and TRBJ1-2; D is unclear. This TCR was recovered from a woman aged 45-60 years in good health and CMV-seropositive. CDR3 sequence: CAWSVIYGYTF. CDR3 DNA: TGTGCCTGGAGTGTCATCTATGGCTACACCTTC.